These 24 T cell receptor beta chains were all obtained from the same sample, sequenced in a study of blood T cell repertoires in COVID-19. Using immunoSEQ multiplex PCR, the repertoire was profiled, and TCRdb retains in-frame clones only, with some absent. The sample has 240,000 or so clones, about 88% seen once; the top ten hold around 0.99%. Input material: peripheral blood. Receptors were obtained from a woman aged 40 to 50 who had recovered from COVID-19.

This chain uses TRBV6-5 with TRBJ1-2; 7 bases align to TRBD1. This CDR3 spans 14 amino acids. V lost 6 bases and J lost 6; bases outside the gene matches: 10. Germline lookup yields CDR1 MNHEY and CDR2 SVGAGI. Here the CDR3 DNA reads TGTGCCAGCAGCCCCCCGACAGGGTTCGATGGCTACACCTTC. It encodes CASSPPTGFDGYTF.

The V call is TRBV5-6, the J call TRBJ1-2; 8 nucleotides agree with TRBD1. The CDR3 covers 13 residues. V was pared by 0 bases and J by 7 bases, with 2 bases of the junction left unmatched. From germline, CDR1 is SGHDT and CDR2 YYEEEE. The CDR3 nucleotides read TGTGCCAGCAGCTTGGGTACAGGGGGTGGCTACACCTTC. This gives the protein CASSLGTGGGYTF.

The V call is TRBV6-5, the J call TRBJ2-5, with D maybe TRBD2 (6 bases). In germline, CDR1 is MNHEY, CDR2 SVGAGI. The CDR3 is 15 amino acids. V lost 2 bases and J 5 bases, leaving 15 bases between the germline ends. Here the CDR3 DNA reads TGTGCCAGCAGTTACCCCCCGGGAGTGGGGGAGACCCAGTACTTC. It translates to CASSYPPGVGETQYF.

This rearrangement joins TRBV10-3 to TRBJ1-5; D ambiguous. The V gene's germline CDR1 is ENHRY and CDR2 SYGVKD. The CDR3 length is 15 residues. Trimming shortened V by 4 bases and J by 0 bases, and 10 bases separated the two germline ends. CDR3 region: CAISGSVYSNQPQHF. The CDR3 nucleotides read TGTGCCATCAGTGGTTCGGTTTATAGCAATCAGCCCCAGCATTTT.

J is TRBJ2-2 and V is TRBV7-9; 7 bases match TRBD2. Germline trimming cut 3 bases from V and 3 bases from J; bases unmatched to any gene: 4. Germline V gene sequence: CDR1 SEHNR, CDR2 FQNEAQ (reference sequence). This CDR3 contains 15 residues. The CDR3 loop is CASSLGTTHTGELFF. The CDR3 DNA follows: TGTGCCAGCAGCTTGGGGACTACTCACACCGGGGAGCTGTTTTTT.

The CDR3 coding sequence is TGTGCCAGCAGCCAAAGGACAGGCTCGGTTTTGGCTTTCTTT. This gives the protein CASSQRTGSVLAFF. The chain links TRBV6-5 to TRBJ1-1, with TRBD1 identical over 7 bases. Germline CDR1 reads MNHEY; CDR2 reads SVGAGI. Trimming removed 6 bases from V and 11 bases from J; junction bases left unmatched: 15. This CDR3 comprises 14 residues.

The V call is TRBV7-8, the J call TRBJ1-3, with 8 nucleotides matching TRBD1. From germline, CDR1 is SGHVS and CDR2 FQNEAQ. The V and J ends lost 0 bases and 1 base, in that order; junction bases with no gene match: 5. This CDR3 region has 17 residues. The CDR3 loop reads CASSLARTGLSGNTIYF. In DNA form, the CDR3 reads TGTGCCAGCAGCTTAGCCCGGACAGGGTTGTCTGGAAACACCATATATTTT.

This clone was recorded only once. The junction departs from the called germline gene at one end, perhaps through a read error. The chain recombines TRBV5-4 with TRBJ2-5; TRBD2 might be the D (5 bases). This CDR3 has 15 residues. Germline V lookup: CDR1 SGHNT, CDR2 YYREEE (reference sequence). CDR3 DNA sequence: TGTGCCAGCAGCCCCGACTACAACAACCAGGAGACCCAGTACTTC. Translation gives CASSPDYNNQETQYF.

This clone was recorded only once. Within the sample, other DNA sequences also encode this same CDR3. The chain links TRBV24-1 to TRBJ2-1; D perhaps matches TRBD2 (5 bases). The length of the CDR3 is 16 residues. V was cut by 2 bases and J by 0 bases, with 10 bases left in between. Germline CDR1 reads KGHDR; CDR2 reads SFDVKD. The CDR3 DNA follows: TGTGCCACCAGTGATTCGGCAGGACTCTCCTACAATGAGCAGTTCTTC. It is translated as CATSDSAGLSYNEQFF.

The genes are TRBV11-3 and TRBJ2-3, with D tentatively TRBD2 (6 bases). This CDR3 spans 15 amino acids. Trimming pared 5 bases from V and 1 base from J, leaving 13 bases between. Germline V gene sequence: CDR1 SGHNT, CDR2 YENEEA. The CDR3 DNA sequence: TGTGCCAGCAGCCGGACTACCACCCGCACAGATACGCAGTATTTT. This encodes CASSRTTTRTDTQYF. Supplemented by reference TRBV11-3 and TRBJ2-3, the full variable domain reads EAGVVQSPRYKIIEKKQPVAFWCNPISGHNTLYWYLQNLGQGPELLIRYENEEAVDDSQLPKDRFSAERLKGVDSTLKIQPAELGDSAVYLCASSRTTTRTDTQYFGPGTRLTVL.

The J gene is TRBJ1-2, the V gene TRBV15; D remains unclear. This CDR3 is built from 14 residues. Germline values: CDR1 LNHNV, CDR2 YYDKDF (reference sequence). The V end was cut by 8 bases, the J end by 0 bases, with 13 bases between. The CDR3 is CATGPGMSNYGYTF. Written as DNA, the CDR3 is TGTGCCACCGGTCCGGGGATGTCTAACTATGGCTACACCTTC. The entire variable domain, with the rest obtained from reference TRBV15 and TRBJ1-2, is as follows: DAMVIQNPRYQVTQFGKPVTLSCSQTLNHNVMYWYQQKSSQAPKLLFHYYDKDFNNEADTPDNFQSRRPNTSFCFLDIRSPGLGDTAMYLCATGPGMSNYGYTFGSGTRLTVV.

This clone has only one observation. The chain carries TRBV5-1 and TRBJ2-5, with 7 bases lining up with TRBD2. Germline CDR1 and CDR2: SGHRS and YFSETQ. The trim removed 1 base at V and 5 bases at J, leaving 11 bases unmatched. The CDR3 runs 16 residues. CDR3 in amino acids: CASSLSPSGGAETQYF. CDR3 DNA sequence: TGCGCCAGCAGCTTGTCCCCTAGCGGAGGGGCGGAGACCCAGTACTTC.

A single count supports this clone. The CDR3 is CASSSDSTGRTQYF. The CDR3 DNA sequence: TGTGCCAGCAGCTCGGACTCCACGGGGAGGACCCAGTACTTC. The genes are TRBV7-9 and TRBJ2-5; tentatively, D is TRBD2 (5 bases). Between the trimmed V and J ends, which lost 4 bases and 7 bases, there was a span of 16 bases. The CDR3 has 14 residues. CDR1 is SEHNR and CDR2 is FQNEAQ in the germline V gene (reference sequence). Full variable domain (rest looked up from reference TRBV7-9 and TRBJ2-5): DTGVSQNPRHKITKRGQNVTFRCDPISEHNRLYWYRQTLGQGPEFLTYFQNEAQLEKSRLLSDRFSAERPKGSFSTLEIQRTEQGDSAMYLCASSSDSTGRTQYFGPGTRLLVL.

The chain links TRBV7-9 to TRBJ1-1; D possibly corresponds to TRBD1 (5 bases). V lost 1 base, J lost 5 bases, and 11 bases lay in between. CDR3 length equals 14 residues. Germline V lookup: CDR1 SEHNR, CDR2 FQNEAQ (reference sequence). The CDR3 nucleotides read TGTGCCAGCAGCTTAGGGGGCAGGGCAACTGAAGCTTTCTTT. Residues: CASSLGGRATEAFF.

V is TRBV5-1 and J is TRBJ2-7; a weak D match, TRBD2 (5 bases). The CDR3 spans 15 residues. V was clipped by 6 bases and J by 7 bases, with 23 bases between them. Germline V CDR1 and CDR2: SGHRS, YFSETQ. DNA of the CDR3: TGCGCCAGCATTCTCCTTGGACTGGCTGGCGGGGAGCAGTACGTC. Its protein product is CASILLGLAGGEQYV.

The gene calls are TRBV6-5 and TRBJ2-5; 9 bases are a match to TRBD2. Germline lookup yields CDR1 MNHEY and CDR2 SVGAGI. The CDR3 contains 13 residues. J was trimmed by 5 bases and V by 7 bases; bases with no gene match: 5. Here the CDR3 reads CASNSGRTETQYF. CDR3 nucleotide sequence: TGTGCCAGCAATAGCGGGAGAACGGAGACCCAGTACTTC.

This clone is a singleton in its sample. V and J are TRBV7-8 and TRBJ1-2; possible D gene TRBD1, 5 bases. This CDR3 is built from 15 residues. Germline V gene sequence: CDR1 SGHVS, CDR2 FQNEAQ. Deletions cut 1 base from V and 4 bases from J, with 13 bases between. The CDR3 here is CASSLVGDRPYGYTF. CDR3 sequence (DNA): TGTGCCAGCAGCTTAGTAGGTGACAGACCCTATGGCTACACCTTC.

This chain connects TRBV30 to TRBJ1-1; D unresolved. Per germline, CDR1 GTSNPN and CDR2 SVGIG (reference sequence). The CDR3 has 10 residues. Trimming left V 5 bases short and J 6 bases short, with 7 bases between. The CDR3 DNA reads TGTGCCTGGGGCGGGTCTGAAGCTTTCTTT. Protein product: CAWGGSEAFF.

CDR3 region: CASSTTRDSGYTF. CDR3 in DNA: TGTGCCAGTAGTACCACCCGGGACTCTGGCTACACCTTC. The chain links TRBV19 to TRBJ1-2; D is perhaps TRBD1 (5 bases). Germline assignment: CDR1 LNHDA and CDR2 SQIVND (reference sequence). V was clipped by 4 bases and J by 7 bases, with 13 bases between them. The CDR3 has 13 residues.

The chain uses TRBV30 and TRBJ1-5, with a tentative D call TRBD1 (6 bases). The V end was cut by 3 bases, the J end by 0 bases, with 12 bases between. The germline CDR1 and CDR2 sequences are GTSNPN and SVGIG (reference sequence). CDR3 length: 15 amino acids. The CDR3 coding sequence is TGTGCCTGGAGGGACAGCGGTAATAGCAATCAGCCCCAGCATTTT. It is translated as CAWRDSGNSNQPQHF.

The CDR3 nucleotides read TGTGCCAGCAGGCGGCCGGCCAACACCGGGGAGCTGTTTTTT. The encoded protein is CASRRPANTGELFF. This chain uses TRBV6-5 with TRBJ2-2; D unclear. The CDR3 loop spans 14 amino acids. V gave up 6 bases and J gave up 2 bases, with 10 bases separating them. Germline values: CDR1 MNHEY, CDR2 SVGAGI.

The DNA of the CDR3 is TGTGCCAGCAGCCCAGCCACCCAGCGGGAGACCCAGTACTTC. It specifies CASSPATQRETQYF. The chain couples TRBV7-2 to TRBJ2-5, with D perhaps matching TRBD2 (5 bases). Germline assignment: CDR1 SGHTA and CDR2 FQGNSA. V lost 5 bases and J 5 bases, leaving 15 bases between the germline ends. This CDR3 is 14 amino acids long.

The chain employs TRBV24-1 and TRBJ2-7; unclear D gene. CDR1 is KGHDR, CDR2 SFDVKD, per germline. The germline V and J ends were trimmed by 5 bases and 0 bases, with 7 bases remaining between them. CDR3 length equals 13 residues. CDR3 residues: CATSAPYSYEQYF. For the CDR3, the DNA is TGTGCCACCAGTGCCCCCTACTCCTACGAGCAGTACTTC.

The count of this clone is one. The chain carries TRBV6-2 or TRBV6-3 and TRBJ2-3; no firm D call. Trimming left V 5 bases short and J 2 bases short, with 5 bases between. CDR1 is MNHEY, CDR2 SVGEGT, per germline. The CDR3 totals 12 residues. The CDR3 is CASSQNTDTQYF. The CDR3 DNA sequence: TGTGCCAGCAGTCAAAACACAGATACGCAGTATTTT.